These 4 T cell receptor beta chains came from one sample sequenced in a study of spatial heterogeneity in lung cancer. Time point defined: sample taken at primary tumor resection. Whole RNA from tumor, nontumor lung or frozen PBMC was sequenced unsorted. TCRdb ran MiXCR on the 5' RACE reads and lists one entry per CDR3 protein. The data hold 990 or so distinct CDR3 sequences, with roughly 71% observed a single time. The sequenced sample was PBMCs, obtained at surgery. The receptors stem from a male donor with early-stage non-small cell lung cancer.

Comments on this clonotype: In a library made to pick up alpha chains, this beta chain is a stray read with a size that means little. This rearrangement joins TRBV10-2 to TRBJ2-7; perhaps TRBD2 as D (6 bases). This CDR3 spans 16 amino acids. Trimming removed 2 bases from V and 4 bases from J, with 18 bases in between. CDR1 and CDR2 from the germline V gene are WSHSY and SAAADI. CDR3 sequence: CASSETTGTPGYEQYF. The CDR3, as DNA: TGCGCCAGCAGTGAGACAACCGGGACTCCAGGTTACGAGCAGTACTTC.

This clonotype is a singleton in its sample. Being off target in a library aimed at alpha chains, this beta chain has a size of little meaning. J is TRBJ2-3 and V is TRBV28; 14 bases match TRBD2. CDR1 is MDHEN, CDR2 SYDVKM, per germline. The trim removed 8 bases at V and 2 bases at J, leaving 6 bases unmatched. This CDR3 contains 16 residues. CDR3: CASGTSGRGDTDTQYF. CDR3 bases: TGTGCCAGCGGGACTAGCGGGAGAGGGGACACAGATACGCAGTATTTT.

Details on this clonotype: Little can be read into the size of this beta chain, an off-target read in a library designed for alpha chains. V and J are TRBV10-3 and TRBJ2-2, with TRBD1 identical over 8 bases. V lost 4 bases, J lost 0 bases, and 4 bases stayed unmatched. CDR3 length equals 16 residues. Germline V gene data show CDR1 as ENHRY and CDR2 as SYGVKD. This CDR3 reads CAISGGTGSNTGELFF. CDR3 nucleotide sequence: TGTGCCATCAGTGGGGGGACAGGTTCGAACACCGGGGAGCTGTTTTTT.

A remark on this clonotype: This beta chain is off target for a library built for alpha chains, so its abundance means little. The chain joins TRBV29-1 to TRBJ2-6; the D is unclear. The CDR3 spans 13 residues. The germline V and J ends were trimmed by 5 bases and 1 base, with 6 bases remaining between them. The germline CDR1 and CDR2 sequences are SQVTM and ANQGSEA. The CDR3 nucleotides read TGCAGCGTTAGGGTATCTGGGGCCAACGTCCTGACTTTC. It yields the protein CSVRVSGANVLTF.